This TCR beta chain originates from a study of blood T cell repertoires in COVID-19. The V and J ends lost 6 bases and 3 bases, in that order; junction bases with no gene match: 6. The CDR3 sequence is 15 residues long. Germline loops: CDR1 MNHEY, CDR2 SMNVEV (reference sequence). The table came from immunoSEQ multiplex PCR; TCRdb's copy has only in-frame clones and leaves some out. This table holds about 270,000 clones, 85% to 95% found once. The sequencing input was PBMCs or T cells enriched from blood (not recorded which). This clonotype was sampled from a man aged 35 to 55 who had been exposed to COVID-19. V is TRBV27 and J is TRBJ2-7; the match to TRBD2 covers 12 bases. CDR3 in DNA: TGTGCCAGCAGCCCCCTAGCGGGAGGGCTCTACGAGCAGTACTTC. Its protein product is CASSPLAGGLYEQYF.